This is a list of T cell receptor beta chains from one sample in a study of identical twins. MiXCR, run by TCRdb on the 5' RACE reads, gives a single entry per CDR3 protein. The sample has about 690,000 distinct CDR3 sequences, about 20% seen once. These data are also associated with another study on T cells expressing NK-cell markers.

Source material: PBMCs. These receptors originate from a woman aged 18-35 years in good health. The CDR3 runs from the conserved cysteine through the conserved F or W. A D gene is named only where the DNA matches it firmly. The size of a clone is reported for some rows only, either as once, few or many, or as a class for expanded clones.

>few|TRBD2|TRBJ2-7|TRBV7-2
TGTGCCAGCAGCCCCCGGACTAGCGGGAGGGTATCATACGAGCAGTACTTC
CASSPRTSGRVSYEQYF
>-|TRBD2|TRBJ2-3|TRBV7-6
TGTGCCAGCAGCTTCCCCCCGGGCGGGAGCGGCACAGATACGCAGTATTTT
CASSFPPGGSGTDTQYF
>-|-|TRBJ2-3|TRBV6-5
TGTGCCAGCAGTTACCGTTCACGCACAGATACGCAGTATTTT
CASSYRSRTDTQYF
>-|-|TRBJ1-1|TRBV18
TGTGCCAGCGGCGCCGGGGGGTCGAACACTGAAGCTTTCTTT
CASGAGGSNTEAFF
>many|TRBD1|TRBJ2-2|TRBV29-1
TGCAGCGCCAAGAGGGGGCGGCTGAACACCGGGGAGCTGTTTTTT
CSAKRGRLNTGELFF
>few|-|TRBJ2-2|TRBV20-1
TGCAGTGCTAGAGACGGAGGGCGGAACACCGGGGAGCTGTTTTTT
CSARDGGRNTGELFF
>many|-|TRBJ2-1|TRBV7-6
TGTGCCAGCAGCATGCTAGGCGCTCCCACCTTCTCCTACAATGAGCAGTTCTTC
CASSMLGAPTFSYNEQFF
>few|-|TRBJ2-5|TRBV25-1
TGTGCCAGCAGCCCAAAAGCGGGCATTCAAGAGACCCAGTACTTC
CASSPKAGIQETQYF
>many|TRBD1|TRBJ1-2|TRBV20-1
TGCAGTGCTGCAAAACAGGGGGCTCACTATGGCTACACCTTC
CSAAKQGAHYGYTF
>-|TRBD2|TRBJ2-2|TRBV3-1
TGTGCCTGCAGCCGAGCGGGGGTGAACACCGGGGAGCTGTTTTTT
CACSRAGVNTGELFF
>many|-|TRBJ2-7|TRBV18
TGTGCCAGCTCGGAGAACTACGAGCAGTACTTC
CASSENYEQYF
>-|TRBD2|TRBJ2-7|TRBV12-3/TRBV12-4
TGTGCCAGCAGATCCGGGACTAGAAGATTCTACGAGCAGTACTTC
CASRSGTRRFYEQYF
>many|TRBD2|TRBJ2-3|TRBV19
TGTGCCAGTAGTCGAGGGACTAGCGGCTCAGGGGATACGCAGTATTTT
CASSRGTSGSGDTQYF
>few|-|TRBJ2-1|TRBV5-1
TGCGCCAGCAGCTTGGGAGGGTCTACTAGCAATGAGCAGTTCTTC
CASSLGGSTSNEQFF
>-|TRBD2|TRBJ2-1|TRBV7-9
TGTGCCAGCAGCTTAAATGGGCGGGAGAAAAATGAGCAGTTCTTC
CASSLNGREKNEQFF
>few|TRBD1|TRBJ1-1|TRBV7-2
TGTGCCAGCAGCTCGCAGGGGGTCGGAGAAGCTTTCTTT
CASSSQGVGEAFF
>few|-|TRBJ2-6|TRBV6-1
TGTGCCAGCAGTCGCACTAGCTCTGGGGCCAACGTCCTGACTTTC
CASSRTSSGANVLTF
>few|TRBD2|TRBJ2-1|TRBV10-3
TGTGCCATCAGCCCACTAGCGGGGGACTACAATGAGCAGTTCTTC
CAISPLAGDYNEQFF
>few|-|TRBJ1-1|TRBV5-1
TGCGCCAGCAGCTCTACAGTGGACACTGAAGCTTTCTTT
CASSSTVDTEAFF
>-|TRBD2|TRBJ2-1|TRBV15
TGTGCCACCAGCAGAGATCTCGCGGGAGCTAGGTACAATGAGCAGTTCTTC
CATSRDLAGARYNEQFF
>-|-|TRBJ2-7|TRBV7-2
TGTGCCAGCAGCTTTGCGGGACCCTCCTACGAGCAGTACTTC
CASSFAGPSYEQYF
>once|-|TRBJ1-6|TRBV12-3/TRBV12-4
TGTGCCAGCAGTTTGGGCCACGGTAATTCACCCCTCCACTTT
CASSLGHGNSPLHF
>many|-|TRBJ2-7|TRBV5-8
TGTGCCAGCAGCTCTATGATCTCCTACGAGCAGTACTTC
CASSSMISYEQYF
>-|-|TRBJ2-1|TRBV6-2/TRBV6-3
TGTGCCAGCAGCCACGCTGGTGAGCAGTTCTTC
CASSHAGEQFF
>-|TRBD1|TRBJ2-7|TRBV7-2
TGTGCCAGCAGCATAGAAGGGGGCCCCTACGAGCAGTACTTC
CASSIEGGPYEQYF
>few|-|TRBJ2-1|TRBV6-2/TRBV6-3
TGTGCCAGCAGTCAGGGACCGAACTCCTACAATGAGCAGTTCTTC
CASSQGPNSYNEQFF
>few|-|TRBJ1-1|TRBV5-1
TGCGCCAGCAGCTTGAATCCAGGGGTGAACACTGAAGCTTTCTTT
CASSLNPGVNTEAFF
>few|TRBD1|TRBJ2-3|TRBV11-2
TGTGCCAGCAGCCGGGACAGGGACTATCTCCACAGCACAGATACGCAGTATTTT
CASSRDRDYLHSTDTQYF
>few|-|TRBJ1-3|TRBV6-1
TGTGCCAGCAGCCCCCGCGGGGGGAAAACCATATATTTT
CASSPRGGKTIYF
>-|-|TRBJ2-1|TRBV10-3
TGTGCCATCACCGCAGGGAGCTCCTACAATGAGCAGTTCTTC
CAITAGSSYNEQFF
>few|TRBD1|TRBJ2-7|TRBV6-5
TGTGCCAGCAGCTACGAGGGACAGGGGAGGGCCTACGAGCAGTACTTC
CASSYEGQGRAYEQYF
>-|TRBD2|TRBJ2-3|TRBV4-2
TGTGCCAGCAGCCAAGCCCCGGGACTAGCTGCAGATACGCAGTATTTT
CASSQAPGLAADTQYF
>many|-|TRBJ2-5|TRBV4-3
TGCGCCAGCAGCCAAGATCTCGGGGATGGGGAGACCCAGTACTTC
CASSQDLGDGETQYF
>-|-|TRBJ2-3|TRBV5-1
TGCGCCAGCAGCTTGGGTTCCGCGTCAGATACGCAGTATTTT
CASSLGSASDTQYF
>once|-|TRBJ1-2|TRBV9
TGTGCCAGCAGCGTAGGCAGGGATCGGTATGGCTACACCTTC
CASSVGRDRYGYTF
>few|-|TRBJ1-1|TRBV11-1
TGTGCCAGCAGCTATTTGGGGCAGACTGAAGCTTTCTTT
CASSYLGQTEAFF
>few|-|TRBJ1-1|TRBV9
TGTGCCAGCAGCCGGGGGTGGGGCGCGGGCATGAACACTGAAGCTTTCTTT
CASSRGWGAGMNTEAFF
>-|-|TRBJ2-1|TRBV7-2
TGTGCCAGCAGCTATCGTCCCCGGAATGAGCAGTTCTTC
CASSYRPRNEQFF
>-|TRBD2|TRBJ2-1|TRBV4-3
TGCGCCAGCAGCCAAGCCTTAGCGGGAGTTTCCTACAATGAGCAGTTCTTC
CASSQALAGVSYNEQFF
>once|TRBD1|TRBJ2-7|TRBV5-1
TGCGCCAGCAGCCTAAATTCTGGGACAGGGACCACCCGGGAGCAGTACTTC
CASSLNSGTGTTREQYF